A single T cell receptor (beta chain) is shown here with its context. The antigen is not known. The source of the sample is a study of shared clonotypes between healthy human individuals. About the research overall: With ages of 18 to 49, the donors were a couple of women and a few men. Three plates were used per donor for CD4 naive, three for CD4 memory, two for CD8 naive and one for CD8 memory.

The length of the CDR3 is 13 residues. The J segment lost 1 base and the V segment lost 7 bases, leaving 1 base of the junction unmatched. Germline V gene sequence: CDR1 MNHNS, CDR2 SASEGT. Sequencing was performed with immunoSEQ multiplex PCR; in TCRdb, only in-frame clones are kept and a portion is missing. Among roughly 2.5 million clones listed, roughly nine tenths were seen once. Study-level results: Clonotype sharing among donors, it was expected, would be affected by sequencing depth. Clonotypes which were not shared had lower generation probabilities than clonotypes that all four donors shared.

The V call is TRBV6-1, the J call TRBJ1-5, with TRBD1 matching 7 bases. Sequenced input: naive CD4+ T cells sorted from blood. The subset was: CD45RA+ positively selected. The clonotype was recovered from a man aged 18 to 30 in good health. CDR3 protein: CASMGQSNQPQHF. In DNA form, the CDR3 reads TGTGCCAGCATGGGACAGAGCAATCAGCCCCAGCATTTT.